This T cell receptor (beta chain) is drawn from a study of blood T cell repertoires in COVID-19. Study details: Donors in the United States, Italy and Spain gave samples during acute or convalescent COVID-19. In each case, the material was cDNA or gDNA derived from T cells, B-cell-depleted T cells, or PBMCs.

Some clones are missing from TCRdb's copy, which holds only in-frame ones; the method was immunoSEQ multiplex PCR. The profile shows a few hundred thousand clones, about 88% of them singletons. The germline gives CDR1 MRHNA, CDR2 SNTAGT. The CDR3 spans 15 residues. Trimming left V 6 bases short and J 7 bases short, with 21 bases between. This TCR was recovered from a man aged 60-69 years who had recovered from COVID-19. The V gene is TRBV6-4, the J gene TRBJ2-5; D is perhaps TRBD1 (5 bases). What was sequenced was peripheral blood. CDR3 region: CASSPSLGPTVTQYF. For the CDR3, the DNA is TGTGCCAGCAGCCCTTCTTTGGGGCCTACGGTGACCCAGTACTTC.